These 2 T cell receptor beta chains were sequenced from one sample in a study of cytomegalovirus exposure and HLA in healthy donors. PCR employed 60 Vbeta and 13 Jbeta primers. TCRdb's table, derived via immunoSEQ multiplex PCR, lists solely in-frame clones and lacks some. The sample records about 160,000 clones, 65% to 85% being singletons. Specimen: PBMCs. The origin of the receptors is a woman aged 45-60 years in good health and CMV-seropositive.

This clone was recorded a few times. This rearrangement joins TRBV27 to TRBJ1-5, with 9 bases fitting TRBD1. Germline trimming cut 4 bases from V and 5 bases from J; bases unmatched to any gene: 9. This CDR3 is built from 16 residues. CDR1 and CDR2 from the germline V gene are MNHEY and SMNVEV (reference sequence). DNA of the CDR3: TGTGCCAGCAGTTCCTTCACAGGGGGCGCATATCAGCCCCAGCATTTT. This sequence encodes CASSSFTGGAYQPQHF.

This chain connects TRBV11-3 to TRBJ2-5; 7 bases agree with TRBD1. The better agreement between TRBJ2-7 and the DNA end casts doubt on the J call. CDR3 length: 15 residues. Germline assignment: CDR1 SGHNT and CDR2 YENEEA. The CDR3 loop is CASSSRDSVSYEQYF. In DNA form, the CDR3 reads TGTGCCAGCAGCAGCCGGGACAGTGTCTCCTACGAGCAGTACTTC.